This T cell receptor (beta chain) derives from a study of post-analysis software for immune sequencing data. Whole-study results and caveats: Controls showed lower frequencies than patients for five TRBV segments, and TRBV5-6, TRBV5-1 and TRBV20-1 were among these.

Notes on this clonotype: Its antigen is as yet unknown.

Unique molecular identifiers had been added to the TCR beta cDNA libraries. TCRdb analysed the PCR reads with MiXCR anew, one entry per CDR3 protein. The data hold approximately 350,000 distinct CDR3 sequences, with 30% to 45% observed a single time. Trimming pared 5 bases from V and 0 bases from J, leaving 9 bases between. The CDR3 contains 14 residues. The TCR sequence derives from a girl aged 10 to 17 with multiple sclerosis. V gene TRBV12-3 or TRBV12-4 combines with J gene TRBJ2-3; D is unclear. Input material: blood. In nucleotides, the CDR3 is TGTGCCAGCAGTACACAGTCTAGCACAGATACGCAGTATTTT. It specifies CASSTQSSTDTQYF.